This TCR beta chain appears in the sequencing data of a study of blood T cell repertoires in COVID-19. Whole-study context: Acute and convalescent COVID-19 samples came from the United States, Italy and Spain. The cDNA or gDNA used as material had been derived from T cells, B-cell-depleted T cells, or PBMCs.

In the original processing: Reference gene primer amplification gave estimated nucleated cell counts. Data came from immunoSEQ multiplex PCR; TCRdb stores just in-frame clones and leaves some out. V and J calls plus clone size are reproduced from that table; the DNA served to infer D and trimming. The data show about 140,000 clones, with around 81% seen just once and around 8.4% held by the top ten. In germline, CDR1 is DFQATT, CDR2 SNEGSKA (reference sequence). Unmatched junction bases numbered 5, after V lost 3 bases and J lost 2 bases. This CDR3 is built from 15 residues. This clone was seen only a few times.

Sequencing used peripheral blood. This receptor was taken from a human donor in a cohort sampled during active COVID-19. This chain connects TRBV20-1 to TRBJ1-5, with TRBD1 identical over 9 bases. The CDR3 region has the DNA TGCAGTGCTAGTACGACAGGGGGAGGCAATCAGCCCCAGCATTTT. Its translation: CSASTTGGGNQPQHF.